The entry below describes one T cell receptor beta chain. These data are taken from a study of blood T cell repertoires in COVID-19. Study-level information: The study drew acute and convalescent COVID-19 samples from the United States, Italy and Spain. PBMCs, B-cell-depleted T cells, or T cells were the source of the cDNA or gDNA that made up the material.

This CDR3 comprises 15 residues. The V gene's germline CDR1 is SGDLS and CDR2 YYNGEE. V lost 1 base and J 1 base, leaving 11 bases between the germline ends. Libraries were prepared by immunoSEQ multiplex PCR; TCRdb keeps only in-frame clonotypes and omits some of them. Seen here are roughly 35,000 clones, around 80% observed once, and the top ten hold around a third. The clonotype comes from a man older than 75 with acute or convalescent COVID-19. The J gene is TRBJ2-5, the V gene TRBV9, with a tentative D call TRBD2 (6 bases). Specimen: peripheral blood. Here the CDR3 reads CASSVTRDFQETQYF. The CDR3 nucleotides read TGTGCCAGCAGCGTAACTCGGGACTTCCAAGAGACCCAGTACTTC.